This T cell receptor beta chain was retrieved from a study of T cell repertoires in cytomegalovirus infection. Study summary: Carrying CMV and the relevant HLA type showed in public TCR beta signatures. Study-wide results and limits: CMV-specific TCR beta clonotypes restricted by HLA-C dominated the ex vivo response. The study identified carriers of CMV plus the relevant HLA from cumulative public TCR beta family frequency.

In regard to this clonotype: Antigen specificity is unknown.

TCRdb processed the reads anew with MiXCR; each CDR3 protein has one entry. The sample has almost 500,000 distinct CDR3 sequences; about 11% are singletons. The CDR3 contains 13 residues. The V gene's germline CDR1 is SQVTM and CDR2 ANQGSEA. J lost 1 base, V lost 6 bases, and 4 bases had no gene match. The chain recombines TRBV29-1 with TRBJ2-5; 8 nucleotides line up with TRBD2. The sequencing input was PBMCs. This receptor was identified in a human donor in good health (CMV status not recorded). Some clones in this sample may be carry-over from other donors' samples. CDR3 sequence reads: CSVGGGGQETQYF. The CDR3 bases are TGCAGCGTCGGGGGGGGGGGCCAAGAGACCCAGTACTTC.